This TCR beta chain was observed in a study of blood T cells in healthy people across ages. Notes on the study in general: While age rose, TCR beta diversity per million T cells dropped in a roughly linear way.

For the second PCR, which ran for 7 to 11 cycles, a sample-barcoded 5' primer and a J-beta primer mix were used. Via MiXCR, TCRdb re-called the 5' RACE reads, giving one row per CDR3 protein. This table holds around 1,100,000 distinct CDR3 sequences, approximately 38% found once. Between the trimmed V and J ends, which lost 3 bases and 7 bases, there was a span of 12 bases. Germline V gives CDR1 DFQATT, CDR2 SNEGSKA (reference sequence). CDR3 length: 13 amino acids. There are a few counts of this clonotype. The antigen is not known. This chain links TRBV20-1 with TRBJ1-4, with D possibly being TRBD1 (6 bases). The sample consisted of blood. The sequence was collected from a man aged 18-30 years in good health. CDR3 nucleotides: TGCAGTGCTAGCTCGTTAGGGGGTGAAAAACTGTTTTTT. Amino acids: CSASSLGGEKLFF.